This is a list of T cell receptor beta chains from one sample in a study of blood T cell repertoires in COVID-19. Using immunoSEQ multiplex PCR, the repertoire was profiled, and TCRdb retains in-frame clones only, with some absent. The data show fewer than 350,000 clones, over 85% seen once. Sequences were obtained from peripheral blood. Source of these receptors: an older woman with COVID-19, enrolled during active disease. Each CDR3 is given with its conserved first and last residue. A D gene is named only where the DNA matches it firmly. Where a row states a size, it is once, few, many or the class of an expanded clone; other rows omit it.

V gene	D gene	clone size	J gene	CDR3 protein	CDR3 DNA
TRBV7-2	.	.	TRBJ1-3	CASSYGGGNTIYF	TGTGCCAGCAGCTATGGAGGGGGAAACACCATATATTTT
TRBV3-1/TRBV3-2	.	once	TRBJ2-5	CASSRRGVFQETQYF	TGTGCCAGCAGCCGCCGAGGAGTCTTCCAAGAGACCCAGTACTTC
TRBV6-6	TRBD2	.	TRBJ2-5	CATQARTSNKSQYF	TGTGCCACACAGGCTAGGACTAGTAATAAGTCCCAGTACTTC
TRBV3-1/TRBV3-2	.	once	TRBJ1-2	CASSPRVQGIYGYTF	TGTGCCAGCAGCCCCCGGGTACAGGGTATCTATGGCTACACCTTC
TRBV28	TRBD1	.	TRBJ1-1	CASSEGGGYTEAFF	TGTGCCAGCAGTGAAGGGGGCGGGTACACTGAAGCTTTCTTT
TRBV27	TRBD1	.	TRBJ1-2	CASSGQGYGSGYTF	TGTGCCAGCAGTGGACAGGGTTATGGTTCCGGCTACACCTTC
TRBV6-6	TRBD1	.	TRBJ1-1	CASRGQGRMNTEAFF	TGTGCCAGCAGGGGACAGGGAAGGATGAACACTGAAGCTTTCTTT
TRBV5-1	TRBD1	.	TRBJ1-2	CASSLGQNYGYTF	TGCGCCAGCAGCCTGGGACAGAACTATGGCTACACCTTC
TRBV2	.	.	TRBJ1-1	CASKSRALYTEAFF	TGTGCCAGCAAAAGTCGAGCCCTTTACACTGAAGCTTTCTTT
TRBV14	TRBD1	.	TRBJ1-3	CASRPGTAGNTIYF	TGTGCCAGCAGACCCGGGACAGCTGGAAACACCATATATTTT
TRBV5-1	.	.	TRBJ2-1	CASSLAAASSYNEQFF	TGCGCCAGTAGCTTGGCCGCGGCTAGCTCCTACAATGAGCAGTTCTTC
TRBV19	.	.	TRBJ1-2	CASSISGPANYGYTF	TGTGCCAGTAGTATTTCAGGCCCAGCTAACTATGGCTACACCTTC
TRBV4-1	.	.	TRBJ2-3	CASSQDAGARADTQYF	TGCGCCAGCAGCCAAGATGCGGGGGCGAGGGCAGATACGCAGTATTTT
TRBV15	.	.	TRBJ1-2	CATSRPRETDGYTF	TGTGCCACCAGCAGACCGCGGGAGACAGATGGCTACACCTTC
TRBV9	.	once	TRBJ1-6	CASSVGVASGSPLHF	TGTGCCAGCAGCGTAGGTGTAGCTTCTGGTTCACCCCTCCACTTT
TRBV30	.	.	TRBJ1-6	CAWSQVFVHSGPLNSPLHF	TGTGCCTGGAGTCAGGTTTTTGTACACTCCGGCCCCCTTAATTCACCCCTCCACTTT
TRBV7-2	.	.	TRBJ2-4	CASSLTVRGIQYF	TGTGCCAGCAGCTTAACGGTCCGCGGCATTCAGTACTTC
TRBV10-2	.	.	TRBJ2-7	CASQDRPAYEQYF	TGCGCCAGCCAAGACAGGCCGGCCTACGAGCAGTACTTC
TRBV7-9	.	.	TRBJ1-1	CASSFAEGTEAFF	TGTGCCAGCAGCTTCGCAGAGGGCACTGAAGCTTTCTTT
TRBV27	TRBD1	.	TRBJ1-1	CASVPGQGNTEAFF	TGTGCCAGCGTTCCGGGACAGGGGAACACTGAAGCTTTCTTT
TRBV14	TRBD1	.	TRBJ2-6	CASSQRDSLPEYFFAAGANVLTF	TGTGCCAGCAGCCAACGGGACAGCCTCCCCGAATACTTCTTCGCAGCTGGGGCCAACGTCCTGACTTTC
TRBV29-1	TRBD2	.	TRBJ2-3	CSETRGGTDTQYF	TGCAGCGAAACTCGGGGGGGCACAGATACGCAGTATTTT
TRBV5-1	TRBD1	.	TRBJ2-1	CASKSGTGGYFNNEQFF	TGCGCCAGCAAATCCGGGACAGGGGGCTATTTTAACAATGAGCAGTTCTTC
TRBV2	.	.	TRBJ2-7	CASKDSSYEQYF	TGTGCCAGCAAAGACAGTTCCTACGAGCAGTACTTC
TRBV7-3	.	.	TRBJ1-1	CASSFYMNTEAFF	TGTGCCAGCAGCTTCTATATGAACACTGAAGCTTTCTTT
TRBV7-9	.	.	TRBJ1-6	CASTKDRPYNSPLHF	TGTGCCAGCACCAAGGACAGACCCTATAATTCACCCCTCCACTTT
TRBV21-1	.	.	TRBJ1-2	CASSLHTGSGYTF	TGTGCCAGCAGCCTCCACACGGGGTCTGGCTACACCTTC
TRBV3-1/TRBV3-2	TRBD2	.	TRBJ2-5	CASSPQSGGLETQYF	TGTGCCAGCAGCCCTCAGTCGGGGGGACTAGAGACCCAGTACTTC